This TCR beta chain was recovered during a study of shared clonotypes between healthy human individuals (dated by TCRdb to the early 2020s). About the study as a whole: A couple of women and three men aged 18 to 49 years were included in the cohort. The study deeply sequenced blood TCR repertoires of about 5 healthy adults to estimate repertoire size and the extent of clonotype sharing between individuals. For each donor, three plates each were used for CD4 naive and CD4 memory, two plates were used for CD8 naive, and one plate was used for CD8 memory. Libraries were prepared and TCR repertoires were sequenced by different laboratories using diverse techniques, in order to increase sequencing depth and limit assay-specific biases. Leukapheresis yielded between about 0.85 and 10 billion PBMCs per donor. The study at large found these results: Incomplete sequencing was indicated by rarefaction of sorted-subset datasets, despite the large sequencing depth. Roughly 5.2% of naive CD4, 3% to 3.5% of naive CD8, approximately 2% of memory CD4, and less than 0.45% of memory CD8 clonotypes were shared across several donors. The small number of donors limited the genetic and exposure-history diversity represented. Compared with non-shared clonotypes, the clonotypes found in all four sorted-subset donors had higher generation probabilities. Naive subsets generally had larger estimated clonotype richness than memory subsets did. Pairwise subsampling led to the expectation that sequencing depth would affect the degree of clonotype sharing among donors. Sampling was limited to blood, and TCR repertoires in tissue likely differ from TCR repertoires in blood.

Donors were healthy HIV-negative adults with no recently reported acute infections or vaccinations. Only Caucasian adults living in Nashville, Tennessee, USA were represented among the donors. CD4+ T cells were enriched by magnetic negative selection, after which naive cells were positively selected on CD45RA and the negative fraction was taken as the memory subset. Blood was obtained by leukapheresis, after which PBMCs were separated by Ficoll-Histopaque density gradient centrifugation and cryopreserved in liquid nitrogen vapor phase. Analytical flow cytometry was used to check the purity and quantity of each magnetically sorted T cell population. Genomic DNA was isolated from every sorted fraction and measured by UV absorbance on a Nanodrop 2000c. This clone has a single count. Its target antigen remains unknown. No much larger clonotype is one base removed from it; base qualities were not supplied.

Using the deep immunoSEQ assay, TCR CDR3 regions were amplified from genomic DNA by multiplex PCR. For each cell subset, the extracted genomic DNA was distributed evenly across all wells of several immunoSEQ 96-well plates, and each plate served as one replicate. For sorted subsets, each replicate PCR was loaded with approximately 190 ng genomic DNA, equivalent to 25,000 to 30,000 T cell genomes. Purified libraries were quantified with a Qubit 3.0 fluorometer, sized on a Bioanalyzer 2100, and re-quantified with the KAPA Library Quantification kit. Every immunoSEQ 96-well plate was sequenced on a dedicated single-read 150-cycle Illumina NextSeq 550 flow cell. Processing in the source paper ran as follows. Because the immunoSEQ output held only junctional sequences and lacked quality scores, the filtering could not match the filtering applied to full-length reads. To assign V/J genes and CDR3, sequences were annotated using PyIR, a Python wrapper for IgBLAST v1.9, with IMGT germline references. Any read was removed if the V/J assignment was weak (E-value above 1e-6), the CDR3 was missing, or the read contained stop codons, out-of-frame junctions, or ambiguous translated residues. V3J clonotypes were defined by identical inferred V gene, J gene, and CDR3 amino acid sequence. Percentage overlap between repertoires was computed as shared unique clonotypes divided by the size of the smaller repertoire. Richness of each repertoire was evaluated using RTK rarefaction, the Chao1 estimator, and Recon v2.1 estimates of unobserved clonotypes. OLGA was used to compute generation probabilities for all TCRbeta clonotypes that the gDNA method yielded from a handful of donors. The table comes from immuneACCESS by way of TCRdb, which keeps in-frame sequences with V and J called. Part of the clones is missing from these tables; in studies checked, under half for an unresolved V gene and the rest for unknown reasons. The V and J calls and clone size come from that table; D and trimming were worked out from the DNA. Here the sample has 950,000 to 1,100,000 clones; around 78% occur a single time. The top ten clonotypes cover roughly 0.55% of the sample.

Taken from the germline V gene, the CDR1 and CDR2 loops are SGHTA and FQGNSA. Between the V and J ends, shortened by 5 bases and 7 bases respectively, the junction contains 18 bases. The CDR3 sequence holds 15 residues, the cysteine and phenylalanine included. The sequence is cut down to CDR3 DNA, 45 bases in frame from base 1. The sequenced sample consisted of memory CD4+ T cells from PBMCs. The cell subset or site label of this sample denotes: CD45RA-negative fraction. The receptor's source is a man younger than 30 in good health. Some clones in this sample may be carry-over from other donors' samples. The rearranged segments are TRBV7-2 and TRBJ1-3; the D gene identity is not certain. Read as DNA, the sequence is TGTGCCAGCAGCGGGTCCGGCGGACCCCGCAACACCATATATTTT. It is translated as CASSGSGGPRNTIYF.